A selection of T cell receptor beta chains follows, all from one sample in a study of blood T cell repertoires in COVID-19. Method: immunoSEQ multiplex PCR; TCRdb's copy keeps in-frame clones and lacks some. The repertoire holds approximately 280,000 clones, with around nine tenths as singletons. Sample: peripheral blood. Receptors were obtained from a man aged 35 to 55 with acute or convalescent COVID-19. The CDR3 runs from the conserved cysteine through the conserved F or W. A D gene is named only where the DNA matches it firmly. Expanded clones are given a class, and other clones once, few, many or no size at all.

TGTGCCAGCAGTTTAGGGCGGGGGGGCCCGACAGATACGCAGTATTTT	CASSLGRGGPTDTQYF	once	TRBV28	TRBD2	TRBJ2-3
TGCAGCGTTGTAGTGTGGACAGTGACCACCGGGGAGCTGTTTTTT	CSVVVWTVTTGELFF	.	TRBV29-1	.	TRBJ2-2
TGTGCCATCAGTGATGTAGCGGGGGGCCTAGAGCAGTTCTTC	CAISDVAGGLEQFF	.	TRBV10-3	TRBD2	TRBJ2-1
TGCGCCAGCAGCCAAGATTGGTTGGAACAGCCCAAAAACATTCAGTACTTC	CASSQDWLEQPKNIQYF	.	TRBV4-1	.	TRBJ2-4
TGTGCCAGCAGTGAAGCTGAGTATTCACCCCTCCACTTT	CASSEAEYSPLHF	.	TRBV2	.	TRBJ1-6
TGTGCCAGCACCCTACTCAACACTGAAGCTTTCTTT	CASTLLNTEAFF	.	TRBV2	.	TRBJ1-1
TGCGCCAGCAGCTTGGGTAGCGGGGTCTACAATGAGCAGTTCTTC	CASSLGSGVYNEQFF	.	TRBV5-1	TRBD2	TRBJ2-1
TGTGCCAGCAGCCGGGTACAGGGGTGGAATGAGCAGTTCTTC	CASSRVQGWNEQFF	.	TRBV5-8	TRBD1	TRBJ2-1
TGTGCCATCAGTGAGTCGCAGGGAACCTACGAGCAGTACTTC	CAISESQGTYEQYF	.	TRBV10-3	.	TRBJ2-7
TGTGCCAGCAGCCCCACTACAGGGGGCAAGGAGACCCAGTACTTC	CASSPTTGGKETQYF	few	TRBV4-2	TRBD1	TRBJ2-5
TGTGCCAGTAAAGGGACACTTACTAGCAATCAGCCCCAGCATTTT	CASKGTLTSNQPQHF	.	TRBV19	.	TRBJ1-5
TGTGCCAGTAAACAGGGGTCACCCCTCCACTTT	CASKQGSPLHF	.	TRBV19	TRBD1	TRBJ1-6
TGTGCCAGTAGTTTCGGGACAGGGTACTACGAGCAGTACTTC	CASSFGTGYYEQYF	.	TRBV19	TRBD1	TRBJ2-7
TGTGCCTGGACAGTACAGACCAACACTGAAGCTTTCTTT	CAWTVQTNTEAFF	once	TRBV30	.	TRBJ1-1
TGTGCCAGCAGCCCCGGGACAGGGGCTTACGAGCAGTACTTC	CASSPGTGAYEQYF	.	TRBV3-1/TRBV3-2	TRBD1	TRBJ2-7
TGTGCCAGAAGCCAGAGAAGGGACAGGGCGGCCAGCGTCTATGGCTACACCTTC	CARSQRRDRAASVYGYTF	.	TRBV5-3	TRBD1	TRBJ1-2
TGTGCCAGCAGCGAACAGGGAAGTGGCTACAATGAGCAGTTCTTC	CASSEQGSGYNEQFF	.	TRBV5-4	.	TRBJ2-1
TGCGCCAGCAGCCCGACCCGAGGCGGGGCCCTTAGCTCCTACAATGAGCAGTTCTTC	CASSPTRGGALSSYNEQFF	.	TRBV5-1	.	TRBJ2-1
TGTGCCAGCTCAGCGACAGGAGAACATACGCAGTATTTT	CASSATGEHTQYF	.	TRBV18	.	TRBJ2-3
TGCGCCAGCAGCTTAGAATGGGGACAAGGGGCAGATACGCAGTATTTT	CASSLEWGQGADTQYF	.	TRBV5-1	.	TRBJ2-3
TGTGCCTGGAGGAAGGGGATGGTGAACACTGAAGCTTTCTTT	CAWRKGMVNTEAFF	.	TRBV30	.	TRBJ1-1
TGTGCCAGCAGCGGGTCACCGAGGGCACGGCCGGAGAGAAAGAATGGCTACACCTTC	CASSGSPRARPERKNGYTF	.	TRBV9	.	TRBJ1-2
TGTGCCAGCAGCTTAGGCGGGCGGGTTGGGAACAACGATGAGCAGTTCTTC	CASSLGGRVGNNDEQFF	.	TRBV7-6	.	TRBJ2-1
TGTGCCAGCAGCTTAGCGCTCTGGACAGTCGCCCCCCGAGGGAACACTGAAGCTTTCTTT	CASSLALWTVAPRGNTEAFF	.	TRBV7-8	.	TRBJ1-1
TGTGCCAGCAGCCAAGCCCCCTTGTTGTCTGGAAACACCATATATTTT	CASSQAPLLSGNTIYF	.	TRBV14	.	TRBJ1-3
TGTGCCAGTGACGGTCCAGGGGACGGCAATCAGCCCCAGCATTTT	CASDGPGDGNQPQHF	.	TRBV19	.	TRBJ1-5
TGTGCCAGCAGCGTCACAGGGTACTATGGCTACACCTTC	CASSVTGYYGYTF	.	TRBV9	.	TRBJ1-2
TGTGCCATCAGTGAGCCGGGACAGCTGAACACTGAAGCTTTCTTT	CAISEPGQLNTEAFF	.	TRBV10-3	TRBD1	TRBJ1-1
TGTGCCAGCCGTCAAACAACGCGGGGGGGCACTGAAGCTTTCTTT	CASRQTTRGGTEAFF	.	TRBV2	.	TRBJ1-1